These 21 T cell receptor beta chains came from one sample sequenced in a study of cytomegalovirus exposure and HLA in healthy donors. In the PCR, 60 Vbeta and 13 Jbeta primers were used. Only in-frame clones appear in the TCRdb table, and some are missing; sequencing was by immunoSEQ multiplex PCR. The table lists about 190,000 clones, about 81% of them singletons. Sequences were obtained from PBMCs. The receptors were sampled from a woman under 30 in good health and CMV-seropositive.

The count of this clone is one. The chain is built from TRBV11-3 and TRBJ2-3; the D gene is possibly TRBD1 (6 bases). Germline V CDR1 and CDR2: SGHNT, YENEEA. The length of the CDR3 is 17 residues. V lost 4 bases, J lost 1 base, and 18 bases lay in between. CDR3 loop: CASSYTRGLRGTDTQYF. The CDR3 DNA sequence: TGTGCCAGCAGCTACACCAGGGGCTTAAGGGGCACAGATACGCAGTATTTT.

The chain combines TRBV6-5 with TRBJ1-1, with unresolved D. The length of the CDR3 is 13 residues. From germline, CDR1 is MNHEY and CDR2 SVGAGI. V dropped 8 bases and J dropped 0 bases, with 10 bases sitting between them. The CDR3 bases are TGTGCCAGCGCGCCGGGTTTGAACACTGAAGCTTTCTTT. Protein: CASAPGLNTEAFF.

This clone was observed a handful of times. The chain recombines TRBV18 with TRBJ1-4; D is possibly TRBD1 (5 bases). Trimming took off 3 bases at V and 4 bases at J, with 9 bases between the two ends. Per the germline V gene, CDR1 is KGHSH and CDR2 is LQKENI. CDR3 length: 14 residues. CDR3 residues: CASSPPTVNEKLFF. For the CDR3, the DNA is TGTGCCAGCTCACCGCCGACAGTTAATGAAAAACTGTTTTTT.

The CDR3 nucleotides are TGTGCCAGCTCGAAGGGGGCAGGAGTTCTGAACACTGAAGCTTTCTTT. Translating gives CASSKGAGVLNTEAFF. The chain employs TRBV18 and TRBJ1-1; TRBD1 agrees at 7 bases. The CDR3 totals 16 residues. Germline V gives CDR1 KGHSH, CDR2 LQKENI. With 6 bases clipped from V and 0 bases from J, the junction kept 10 bases outside the gene matches.

J is TRBJ1-2 and V is TRBV28, with 12 bases lining up with TRBD1. The length of the CDR3 is 17 residues. V shed 5 bases, J shed 7 bases, and the junction held 14 bases outside the gene matches. In germline, CDR1 is MDHEN, CDR2 SYDVKM. CDR3 in amino acids: CASSGRGTGGGGSGYTF. The CDR3 nucleotides are TGTGCCAGCAGTGGAAGGGGGACAGGGGGCGGTGGTAGTGGCTACACCTTC.

This chain connects TRBV7-9 to TRBJ2-3; D uncertain. CDR3 length: 12 amino acids. In germline, CDR1 is SEHNR, CDR2 FQNEAQ (reference sequence). Trimming took 4 bases from V and 2 from J, leaving 4 bases between them. This CDR3 is CASSYNTDTQYF. The CDR3 coding sequence is TGTGCCAGCAGCTACAACACAGATACGCAGTATTTT. Supplemented by reference TRBV7-9 and TRBJ2-3, the full variable domain reads DTGVSQNPRHKITKRGQNVTFRCDPISEHNRLYWYRQTLGQGPEFLTYFQNEAQLEKSRLLSDRFSAERPKGSFSTLEIQRTEQGDSAMYLCASSYNTDTQYFGPGTRLTVL.

The genes are TRBV19 and TRBJ1-5; D remains unclear. CDR1 is LNHDA and CDR2 is SQIVND in the germline V gene (reference sequence). The CDR3 is 16 residues long. V lost 5 bases and J 4 bases, leaving 18 bases between the germline ends. The DNA for the CDR3 is TGTGCCAGTAGTTGGGGAGGGCACTTCATTAATCAGCCCCAGCATTTT. This encodes CASSWGGHFINQPQHF. The full variable domain, completed using reference TRBV19 and TRBJ1-5, is DGGITQSPKYLFRKEGQNVTLSCEQNLNHDAMYWYRQDPGQGLRLIYYSQIVNDFQKGDIAEGYSVSREKKESFPLTVTSAQKNPTAFYLCASSWGGHFINQPQHFGDGTRLSIL.

The chain uses TRBV13 and TRBJ1-1, with D possibly TRBD1 on 5 matching bases. Germline values: CDR1 PRHDT, CDR2 FYEKMQ (reference sequence). This CDR3 has 15 residues. The V end was cut by 1 base, the J end by 4 bases, with 13 bases between. DNA of the CDR3: TGTGCCAGCAGCTTAGCGTGGGGCCGGAGCACTGAAGCTTTCTTT. This codes for CASSLAWGRSTEAFF.

The chain uses TRBV30 and TRBJ1-2; D uncertain. The CDR3 is 11 residues long. Germline V gene data show CDR1 as GTSNPN and CDR2 as SVGIG (reference sequence). V was clipped by 4 bases and J by 5 bases, with 8 bases between them. DNA for the CDR3: TGTGCCTGGAAAGTTCAGTATGGCTACACCTTC. Translating gives CAWKVQYGYTF.

The rearrangement uses TRBV18 and TRBJ1-1; 7 nucleotides agree with TRBD1. The junction had 5 bases not matched to a gene; V was cut back by 4 bases and J by 0 bases. CDR1 is KGHSH and CDR2 is LQKENI in the germline V gene. The CDR3 runs 15 residues. The CDR3, as DNA: TGTGCCAGCTCACGCGAGGACAGGATGAACACTGAAGCTTTCTTT. Residues: CASSREDRMNTEAFF.

This clone appeared once. J is TRBJ1-4 and V is TRBV5-1, with TRBD1 as a possible D gene (5 bases). Trimming removed 3 bases at V and 6 bases at J, with 18 bases between. Germline-derived CDR1 and CDR2 are SGHRS and YFSETQ. The CDR3 loop spans 16 amino acids. The DNA of the CDR3 is TGCGCCAGCAGCTCCGCCGGGGGAGGTGCGGATGAAAAACTGTTTTTT. Encoded protein: CASSSAGGGADEKLFF.

This clone was counted only a few times. The V call is TRBV6-1, the J call TRBJ2-3, with TRBD1 identical over 8 bases. Germline V gives CDR1 MNHNS, CDR2 SASEGT. V lost 2 bases and J lost 3; bases outside the gene matches: 1. This CDR3 is 14 amino acids long. CDR3 sequence: CASSETGGTDTQYF. The CDR3 coding sequence is TGTGCCAGCAGTGAAACAGGGGGAACAGATACGCAGTATTTT.

This chain uses TRBV30 with TRBJ1-1; possibly TRBD1 for D (5 bases). Germline CDR1 reads GTSNPN; CDR2 reads SVGIG (reference sequence). Between the trimmed V and J ends, which lost 0 bases and 8 bases, there was a span of 19 bases. The length of the CDR3 is 15 residues. The CDR3 DNA reads TGTGCCTGGAGTGTACCCCTCGCAGGGATTAGAGAAGCTTTCTTT. It is translated as CAWSVPLAGIREAFF.

The rearrangement uses TRBV18 and TRBJ1-2; TRBD1 aligns across 7 bases. The CDR3 is 13 residues long. Germline V lookup: CDR1 KGHSH, CDR2 LQKENI. The ends lost 4 bases at V and 7 bases at J; junction bases unmatched: 6. CDR3 amino acids: CASSQQGSLGYTF. As DNA, the CDR3 is TGTGCCAGCTCACAACAGGGGAGCCTTGGCTACACCTTC.

The chain links TRBV5-4 to TRBJ1-1; 7 bases line up with TRBD1. CDR3 size: 12 residues. V shed 4 bases, J shed 8 bases, and the junction held 5 bases outside the gene matches. Germline values: CDR1 SGHNT, CDR2 YYREEE (reference sequence). The CDR3 protein is CASSDLTGEAFF. DNA for the CDR3: TGTGCCAGCAGCGACCTGACAGGGGAAGCTTTCTTT.

This clone was observed a handful of times. V and J are TRBV6-1 and TRBJ1-2; 8 bases map to TRBD1. CDR3 length: 15 amino acids. Germline V gene data show CDR1 as MNHNS and CDR2 as SASEGT. V gave up 1 base and J gave up 7 bases; unmatched junction bases: 8. This chain's CDR3 is CASSEVRGPVGGYTF. The CDR3 DNA reads as TGTGCCAGCAGTGAAGTCAGGGGGCCAGTGGGTGGCTACACCTTC.

The sample holds one count of this clone. The CDR3 nucleotides read TGTGCCAGCAGCTTCTCACGGTCTAATTCACCCCTCCACTTT. It yields the protein CASSFSRSNSPLHF. The chain has TRBV7-2 and TRBJ1-6; no firm D call. V was shortened by 3 bases and J by 6 bases, with 9 bases between the two germline ends. The CDR3 runs 14 residues. Germline CDR1 is SGHTA and CDR2 is FQGNSA.

V and J are TRBV1 and TRBJ1-6. TRBV1 is a documented pseudogene. The CDR3 covers 17 residues. The CDR3 spells CTSSLPGGETNNSPLHF. The DNA for the CDR3 is TGCACCAGCAGCCTCCCCGGAGGGGAAACCAATAATTCACCCCTCCACTTT.

The rearrangement uses TRBV4-2 and TRBJ1-2, with a possible D match to TRBD1 (6 bases). V was cut by 1 base and J by 4 bases, with 10 bases left in between. The CDR3 length is 14 residues. Germline V CDR1 and CDR2: LGHNA, YNFKEQ. The DNA of the CDR3 is TGTGCCAGCAGCCAAGGCAGGGGCAGCTATGGCTACACCTTC. This encodes CASSQGRGSYGYTF.

The gene calls are TRBV10-3 and TRBJ2-3, with D maybe TRBD2 (6 bases). This CDR3 has 15 residues. V lost 3 bases and J 6 bases, leaving 16 bases between the germline ends. Germline V gives CDR1 ENHRY, CDR2 SYGVKD. CDR3 residues: CAISDIAARADTQYF. DNA of the CDR3: TGTGCCATCAGTGATATAGCGGCCAGGGCGGATACGCAGTATTTT.

This clone has a single count. This chain connects TRBV7-3 to TRBJ2-1; 11 bases are a match to TRBD2. The germline gives CDR1 SGHTA, CDR2 FQGTGA. The CDR3 length is 14 residues. V lost 3 bases and J lost 9; bases outside the gene matches: 4. CDR3 sequence (DNA): TGTGCCAGCAGCTTTAGCGGGGGGGGCGGTGAGCAGTTCTTC. Residues: CASSFSGGGGEQFF.